A single sample is the source of the 27 T cell receptor beta chains below, sequenced in a study of T-cell reconstitution after alpha-beta-depleted transplantation in children. This sample's TCRbeta library carried unique molecular identifier barcodes. TCRdb re-called the PCR reads through MiXCR, storing one row per CDR3 protein. The sample includes about 870,000 distinct CDR3 sequences, roughly 15% of them seen just once. The sample was PBMCs, mostly from graft donor cells, taken 360 days after TCRalphabeta/CD19-depleted stem cell transplant. The receptors shown here come from a male patient younger than 18 who had a stem cell transplant for acute lymphoblastic leukemia, so the T cells may come from the graft donor.

This clonotype showed up many times. The chain is built from TRBV5-1 and TRBJ2-5, with D hard to call. The V gene's germline CDR1 is SGHRS and CDR2 YFSETQ. V lost 4 bases and J lost 0, with 10 bases in between. The CDR3 extends over 14 amino acids. CDR3 residues: CASSTQMYQETQYF. The CDR3 coding sequence is TGCGCCAGCAGCACCCAGATGTACCAAGAGACCCAGTACTTC.

Comment on this clonotype: A read error may produce the germline difference seen at one junction end. The chain combines TRBV9 with TRBJ2-7; TRBD1 is a possible D gene (6 bases). Germline V CDR1 and CDR2: SGDLS, YYNGEE. This CDR3 comprises 14 residues. The CDR3, as DNA: TGTGCCAGTAGCGTCGGGACAAGATACTACGAGCAGTACTTC. Its translation is CASSVGTRYYEQYF.

The chain couples TRBV4-1 to TRBJ1-2; 8 bases align to TRBD1. Germline-derived CDR1 and CDR2 are MGHRA and YSYEKL. V shed 8 bases and J 5 bases; nucleotides not matched to a gene: 10. This CDR3 is built from 14 residues. CDR3 amino acids: CASGEAGTGYGYTF. Here the CDR3 DNA reads TGCGCCAGCGGGGAAGCCGGGACAGGTTATGGCTACACCTTC.

This clonotype was detected ten times or more. This chain uses TRBV9 with TRBJ2-7; D may be TRBD2 (5 bases). V dropped 0 bases and J dropped 0 bases, with 10 bases sitting between them. Germline assignment: CDR1 SGDLS and CDR2 YYNGEE. CDR3 size: 15 residues. The CDR3 DNA is TGTGCCAGCAGCGTAGGCCTAGGAGGCTCCTACGAGCAGTACTTC. Amino acid sequence: CASSVGLGGSYEQYF.

This clonotype was recorded only once. The chain uses TRBV18 and TRBJ2-5, with 11 bases aligning to TRBD2. J gave up 5 bases and V 3 bases, and 8 bases lay outside the gene matches. CDR3 length: 16 amino acids. The germline gives CDR1 KGHSH, CDR2 LQKENI. CDR3 loop: CASSPQLAGEGETQYF. The CDR3 bases are TGTGCCAGCTCACCTCAACTAGCGGGAGAGGGGGAGACCCAGTACTTC.

This clonotype appeared a few times. The chain employs TRBV11-2 and TRBJ2-3, with D tentatively TRBD1 (5 bases). Trimming cost V 1 base and J 0 bases, with 14 bases left between them. CDR1 and CDR2 from the germline V gene are SGHAT and FQNNGV. The CDR3 covers 17 residues. Here the CDR3 reads CASSLGAAGLSTDTQYF. The CDR3 DNA reads as TGTGCCAGCAGCTTAGGGGCCGCAGGGCTTAGCACAGATACGCAGTATTTT.

A few counts support this clonotype. The V and J genes are TRBV5-1 and TRBJ1-2, with TRBD1 matching over 7 bases. The CDR3 runs to 15 residues. After removal of 2 bases from V and 5 bases from J, the junction contained 9 bases not matched to a gene. Germline-derived CDR1 and CDR2 are SGHRS and YFSETQ. CDR3: CASSFGDREGYGYTF. In DNA, the CDR3 is TGCGCCAGCAGCTTTGGCGACAGGGAGGGGTATGGCTACACCTTC.

The chain has TRBV7-9 and TRBJ2-5, with D perhaps matching TRBD2 (5 bases). V was cut by 3 bases and J by 1 base, with 12 bases left in between. The CDR3 is 15 residues long. From germline, CDR1 is SEHNR and CDR2 FQNEAQ (reference sequence). The CDR3 DNA reads TGTGCCAGCAGCTTCGGGAAGCTAATCCAAGAGACCCAGTACTTC. It is translated as CASSFGKLIQETQYF. The full variable domain, rest sourced from reference TRBV7-9 and TRBJ2-5, is DTGVSQNPRHKITKRGQNVTFRCDPISEHNRLYWYRQTLGQGPEFLTYFQNEAQLEKSRLLSDRFSAERPKGSFSTLEIQRTEQGDSAMYLCASSFGKLIQETQYFGPGTRLLVL.

The chain is built from TRBV20-1 and TRBJ2-5; D not resolved. CDR1 is DFQATT, CDR2 SNEGSKA, per germline (reference sequence). V lost 3 bases to trimming and J lost 7 bases, with 21 bases between them. The CDR3 totals 15 residues. The CDR3 nucleotides are TGCAGTGCTAGCTCGTCGCGGTCGCCTATGGGGACCCAGTACTTC. The encoded protein is CSASSSRSPMGTQYF.

This clonotype was detected only a few times. CDR3 nucleotides: TGTGCCAGCAGTCCAGAATCCCGCGCCTACGAGCAGTACTTC. It is translated as CASSPESRAYEQYF. The rearrangement links TRBV12-3 or TRBV12-4 to TRBJ2-7; D unclear. Trimming removed 5 bases at V and 2 bases at J, with 13 bases between. The CDR3 has 14 residues.

This clonotype was detected many times. The genes are TRBV6-1 and TRBJ2-1, with D perhaps TRBD1 (6 bases). The CDR3 contains 14 residues. CDR1 and CDR2 from the germline V gene are MNHNS and SASEGT. The V end lost 5 bases, the J end lost 6 bases, and 14 bases lay between the germline ends. DNA for the CDR3: TGTGCCAGCAGTCTAGGGGGATCGACCAATGAGCAGTTCTTC. Amino acids: CASSLGGSTNEQFF.

As to this clonotype: Sequence at one end of the junction differs from germline and may be a read error. The rearrangement uses TRBV3-1 and TRBJ2-7; tentatively, D is TRBD2 (5 bases). Germline-derived CDR1 and CDR2 are LGHDT and YNNKEL (reference sequence). The CDR3 has 14 amino acids. The CDR3 spells CASSPDSLLYEEYF. CDR3 sequence (DNA): TGTGCCAGCAGCCCGGACTCTTTACTTTACGAGGAGTACTTC.

The table lists this clonotype with a few counts. V and J are TRBV4-2 and TRBJ2-3; D is unclear. Germline V gene data show CDR1 as LGHNA and CDR2 as YNFKEQ. CDR3 size: 16 residues. V was trimmed by 1 base and J by 2 bases, leaving 13 bases between them. CDR3 nucleotide sequence: TGTGCCAGCAGCCAAGCAATCCGAGCCCTCACAGATACGCAGTATTTT. It is translated as CASSQAIRALTDTQYF.

The rearrangement uses TRBV12-3 or TRBV12-4 and TRBJ2-5; a weak D match, TRBD2 (5 bases). The V end was cut by 9 bases, the J end by 4 bases, with 9 bases between. The CDR3 spans 11 residues. In nucleotides, the CDR3 is TGTGCCAGTAGGCGGGTAGAGACCCAGTACTTC. Its protein is CASRRVETQYF.

CDR3 residues: CASIPARGLGTEAFF. The CDR3 nucleotides read TGTGCCAGCATCCCTGCCCGGGGTTTAGGCACTGAAGCTTTCTTT. The chain joins TRBV11-2 to TRBJ1-1; no clear D. The CDR3 spans 15 residues. The V gene's germline CDR1 is SGHAT and CDR2 FQNNGV. Trimming removed 7 bases at V and 4 bases at J, with 19 bases between.

The V call is TRBV7-7, the J call TRBJ2-3; no clear D. The CDR3 extends over 13 amino acids. From germline, CDR1 is SSHAT and CDR2 FNYEAQ (reference sequence). V was clipped by 5 bases and J by 8 bases, with 14 bases between them. The CDR3 nucleotides read TGTGCCAGCAGCCCCGGCCCTGTCGGTACGCAGTATTTT. Its translation: CASSPGPVGTQYF.

This clonotype was observed a handful of times. The chain employs TRBV20-1 and TRBJ2-1; 8 bases are shared with TRBD2. CDR1 DFQATT and CDR2 SNEGSKA come from the germline V gene (reference sequence). Losses at the gene ends were 3 bases for V and 9 bases for J; bases not matched to a gene: 13. The CDR3 covers 15 residues. The CDR3 region is CSARGNSGKSGEQFF. CDR3 bases: TGCAGTGCTAGGGGGAATAGCGGGAAGTCGGGTGAGCAGTTCTTC.

This clonotype was found a few times. The chain employs TRBV24-1 and TRBJ1-3; D remains ambiguous. The ends were cut back, 3 bases at V and 3 bases at J, with 5 bases in the middle. CDR1 and CDR2 (germline): KGHDR, SFDVKD. The CDR3 sequence is 13 residues long. The CDR3 coding sequence is TGTGCCACCAGTGATACAGTTGGAAACACCATATATTTT. Encoded protein: CATSDTVGNTIYF.

Regarding this clonotype: The junction departs from the called germline gene at one end, perhaps through a read error. The chain combines TRBV7-8 with TRBJ1-5; no firm D call. The CDR3 loop spans 13 amino acids. CDR1 and CDR2 from the germline V gene are SGHVS and FQNEAQ. The CDR3 nucleotides are TGTGTCAGCAGCTTAGCTGCCCCTTGGCCCCAGCATTTT. This translates into CVSSLAAPWPQHF.

This clonotype was seen many times. Its ends do not fully match the called genes, so a read error is possible. The rearrangement joins TRBV5-1 to TRBJ2-5, with D possibly matching TRBD2 (5 bases). The CDR3 contains 13 residues. Germline loops: CDR1 SGHRS, CDR2 YFSETQ. CDR3: CASSLGGQETQYF. In DNA, the CDR3 is TGTGCCAGCAGTTTAGGAGGACAAGAGACCCAGTACTTC.

The chain carries TRBV7-6 and TRBJ2-3; 16 positions match TRBD2. Germline V gene lookup returns CDR1 SGHVS and CDR2 FNYEAQ. The length of the CDR3 is 19 residues. Trimming cost V 4 bases and J 5 bases; bases outside gene matches: 12. For the CDR3, the DNA is TGTGCCAGCAGCTGGCCGGGACTAGCGGGAGGGCCTTCCGGAGATACGCAGTATTTT. Encoded protein: CASSWPGLAGGPSGDTQYF. Together with reference TRBV7-6 and TRBJ2-3, the CDR3 gives the full variable domain: GAGVSQSPRYKVTKRGQDVALRCDPISGHVSLYWYRQALGQGPEFLTYFNYEAQQDKSGLPNDRFSAERPEGSISTLTIQRTEQRDSAMYRCASSWPGLAGGPSGDTQYFGPGTRLTVL.

This clonotype was detected once. The CDR3 sequence is CASSFRRPRGNTEAFF. The CDR3 coding sequence is TGTGCCAGCAGCTTCCGTAGGCCCCGAGGGAACACTGAAGCTTTCTTT. The chain couples TRBV7-2 to TRBJ1-1; D unresolved. This CDR3 comprises 16 residues. Between the trimmed V and J ends, which lost 3 bases and 1 base, there was a span of 15 bases. Germline V gene sequence: CDR1 SGHTA, CDR2 FQGNSA. Using reference TRBV7-2 and TRBJ1-1 for the parts outside the CDR3, the full variable domain is GAGVSQSPSNKVTEKGKDVELRCDPISGHTALYWYRQSLGQGLEFLIYFQGNSAPDKSGLPSDRFSAERTGGSVSTLTIQRTQQEDSAVYLCASSFRRPRGNTEAFFGQGTRLTVV.

V and J are TRBV21-1 and TRBJ1-5. TRBV21-1 is an annotated pseudogene. The CDR3 is 16 residues long. This CDR3 is CASSKVNSYSNQPQHF. CDR3 nucleotides: TGTGCCAGCAGCAAAGTAAACAGTTATAGCAATCAGCCCCAGCATTTT.

This clonotype was detected only a few times. CDR3 nucleotide sequence: TGCGCCAGCAGCCAGACTAGCGGGCCAGATACGCAGTATTTT. This gives the protein CASSQTSGPDTQYF. The rearrangement links TRBV4-1 to TRBJ2-3, with TRBD2 matching 10 bases. The V gene's germline CDR1 is MGHRA and CDR2 YSYEKL. J was trimmed by 4 bases and V by 3 bases; bases with no gene match: 1. CDR3 length: 14 residues.

The chain joins TRBV5-1 to TRBJ1-2; D remains ambiguous. CDR1 and CDR2 from the germline V gene are SGHRS and YFSETQ. This CDR3 is built from 14 residues. Trimming pared 6 bases from V and 0 bases from J, leaving 12 bases between. The CDR3 region is CASMGAGPNYGYTF. The CDR3 nucleotides are TGCGCCAGCATGGGAGCAGGACCTAACTATGGCTACACCTTC. The full variable domain, completed using reference TRBV5-1 and TRBJ1-2, is KAGVTQTPRYLIKTRGQQVTLSCSPISGHRSVSWYQQTPGQGLQFLFEYFSETQRNKGNFPGRFSGRQFSNSRSEMNVSTLELGDSALYLCASMGAGPNYGYTFGSGTRLTVV.

Many counts were recorded for this clonotype. J is TRBJ1-4 and V is TRBV10-2; the D gene is possibly TRBD1 (6 bases). Trimming stripped 3 bases from V and 3 bases from J, with 14 bases between. Germline-derived CDR1 and CDR2 are WSHSY and SAAADI. CDR3 length: 16 residues. The CDR3 region has the DNA TGCGCCAGCAGTGAACTTGGGGGGGCTGCTAATGAAAAACTGTTTTTT. Protein sequence: CASSELGGAANEKLFF.

This clonotype was seen a handful of times. The chain employs TRBV5-1 and TRBJ1-1; no clear D. This CDR3 has 16 amino acids. With 1 base removed from V and 2 bases from J, the gap between germline ends came to 15 bases. Germline lookup yields CDR1 SGHRS and CDR2 YFSETQ. The CDR3 nucleotides are TGCGCCAGCAGCTTGCTCCAAGTCCGGGCCAACACTGAAGCTTTCTTT. As protein: CASSLLQVRANTEAFF.